These T cell receptor beta chains were read from a single sample in a study of identical twins. One entry per CDR3 protein, called by TCRdb with MiXCR from the 5' RACE reads. Seen here are around 250,000 distinct CDR3 sequences, approximately 5.9% observed once, and the top ten hold roughly 15%. The same data also contributed to another study, on T cells expressing NK-cell markers.

Specimen: CD8+ T cells sorted from blood. These receptors originate from a young woman in good health. The CDR3 runs from the conserved cysteine through the conserved F or W. D genes are given only for firm matches. The size entry is marked missing in some rows and otherwise reads once, few, many or a size class.

size	D	J	V	DNA	CDR3
few	.	TRBJ1-2	TRBV5-1	TGCGCCAGCAGCTTGAGGAGATATTTTGGCTACACCTTC	CASSLRRYFGYTF
many	TRBD1	TRBJ1-1	TRBV7-9	TGTGCCAGCAGCCGTTCCGGGACAGGGTGGACTGAAGCTTTCTTT	CASSRSGTGWTEAFF
few	TRBD2	TRBJ2-1	TRBV4-1	TGCGCCAGCAGCCAAGACTGGCCTAGCGGAAATGAGCAGTTCTTC	CASSQDWPSGNEQFF
.	TRBD2	TRBJ2-7	TRBV5-6	TGTGCCAGCAGCTTTGGACTAGCGGGGGGCCCGACCTACGAGCAGTACTTC	CASSFGLAGGPTYEQYF
few	.	TRBJ2-7	TRBV6-5	TGTGCCAGCAGTTCAGGGCAGGGTTTCTACGAGCAGTACTTC	CASSSGQGFYEQYF
.	TRBD2	TRBJ2-7	TRBV27	TGTGCCAGCAGTTCTGGTAGCGGGAGCTACGAGCAGTACTTC	CASSSGSGSYEQYF
.	TRBD2	TRBJ2-5	TRBV12-5	TGTGCTAGTGCCCTGGGACTAGCAGAAGAGACCCAGTACTTC	CASALGLAEETQYF
few	.	TRBJ2-5	TRBV10-2	TGCGCCACCTCGCGGCTCTTGTACCAAGAGACCCAGTACTTC	CATSRLLYQETQYF
.	.	TRBJ2-1	TRBV5-5	TGTGCCAGCAGCGGAGACTTTTCCCCAACATACAATGAGCAGTTCTTC	CASSGDFSPTYNEQFF
many	.	TRBJ1-5	TRBV12-3/TRBV12-4	TGTGCCAGCAGTTTTGCAGGGGCCCAGCATTTT	CASSFAGAQHF
.	TRBD2	TRBJ2-1	TRBV27	TGTGCCAGCAGCCGGGAGGTCCGCTACAATGAGCAGTTCTTC	CASSREVRYNEQFF
few	.	TRBJ2-2	TRBV7-6	TGTGCCAGCAGCTCCCGGCCGGGAGAGAACACCGGGGAGCTGTTTTTT	CASSSRPGENTGELFF
many	TRBD2	TRBJ2-1	TRBV5-1	TGCGCCAGCAGCCCGGGACTAGCGGGGACTTGGGAGCAGTTCTTC	CASSPGLAGTWEQFF
.	.	TRBJ1-1	TRBV27	TGTGCCAGCAGTGCCATTACCGACACTGAAGCTTTCTTT	CASSAITDTEAFF
many	.	TRBJ2-1	TRBV6-2/TRBV6-3	TGTGCCAGCACCCTAGGAGAGTACAATGAGCAGTTCTTC	CASTLGEYNEQFF
.	TRBD2	TRBJ2-7	TRBV6-1	TGTGCCAGCAGTGAAGGGCTAGCGGGAGGGCCTTCGGCCTACGAGCAGTACTTC	CASSEGLAGGPSAYEQYF
many	TRBD2	TRBJ2-5	TRBV3-1	TGTGCCAGCCAAGGACTAGCCCAGGAGACCCAGTACTTC	CASQGLAQETQYF
many	.	TRBJ2-7	TRBV27	TGTGCCAGCAGTTTCCAGACCTCCCGGGGGTCCGAGCAGTACTTC	CASSFQTSRGSEQYF
many	TRBD2	TRBJ2-1	TRBV25-1	TGTGCCAGCAAGGCGGGAGGTTACAATGAGCAGTTCTTC	CASKAGGYNEQFF
few	.	TRBJ2-2	TRBV29-1	TGCAGCGCACAGAGCACAAACACCGGGGAGCTGTTTTTT	CSAQSTNTGELFF